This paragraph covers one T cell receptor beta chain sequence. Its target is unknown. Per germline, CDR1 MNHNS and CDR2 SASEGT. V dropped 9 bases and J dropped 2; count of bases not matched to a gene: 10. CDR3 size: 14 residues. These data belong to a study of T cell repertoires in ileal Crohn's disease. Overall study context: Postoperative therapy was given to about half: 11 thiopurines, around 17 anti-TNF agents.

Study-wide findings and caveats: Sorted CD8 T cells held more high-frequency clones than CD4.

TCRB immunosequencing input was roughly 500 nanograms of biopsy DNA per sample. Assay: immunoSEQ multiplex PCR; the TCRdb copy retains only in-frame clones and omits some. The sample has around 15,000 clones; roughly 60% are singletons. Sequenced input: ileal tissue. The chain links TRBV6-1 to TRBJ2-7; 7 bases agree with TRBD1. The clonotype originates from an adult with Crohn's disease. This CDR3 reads CASTTGSIAYEQYF. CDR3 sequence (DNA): TGTGCCAGTACGACAGGGTCGATCGCCTACGAGCAGTACTTC.